This is a list of T cell receptor beta chains from one sample in a study of T cell responses to AZD1222 COVID-19 vaccine. The method was immunoSEQ multiplex PCR; TCRdb's version includes in-frame clones alone and lacks a portion of them. The table records 120,000 to 150,000 clones, 90% to 95% of them present only once. This specimen was peripheral blood, taken on day 0 of MenACWY control vaccination. These receptors all come from an adult in good health. The CDR3 runs from the conserved cysteine through the conserved F or W. Each record gives: clone size, V gene, J gene, D gene, CDR3 protein, CDR3 DNA. The D gene is left open where the match is weak. Expanded clones are given a class, and other clones once, few, many or no size at all.

clone_size: NA
v_call: TRBV27
j_call: TRBJ1-5
d_call: TRBD1
cdr3_aa: CASSFRGPFYSNQPQHF
cdr3_nt: TGTGCCAGCAGTTTCAGGGGGCCTTTTTATAGCAATCAGCCCCAGCATTTT

clone_size: NA
v_call: TRBV28
j_call: TRBJ2-7
d_call: NA
cdr3_aa: CASSVDISYEQYF
cdr3_nt: TGTGCCAGCAGTGTCGACATTTCCTACGAGCAGTACTTC

clone_size: NA
v_call: TRBV11-2
j_call: TRBJ2-3
d_call: NA
cdr3_aa: CASSFEDTQYF
cdr3_nt: TGTGCCAGCAGCTTTGAGGATACGCAGTATTTT

clone_size: once
v_call: TRBV5-4
j_call: TRBJ1-3
d_call: NA
cdr3_aa: CASSSESSGNTIYF
cdr3_nt: TGTGCCAGCAGCTCGGAGAGCTCTGGAAACACCATATATTTT

clone_size: NA
v_call: TRBV10-3
j_call: TRBJ1-2
d_call: NA
cdr3_aa: CAISESKGLNYGYTF
cdr3_nt: TGTGCCATCAGTGAATCGAAGGGGTTGAACTATGGCTACACCTTC

clone_size: NA
v_call: TRBV5-1
j_call: TRBJ1-1
d_call: TRBD1
cdr3_aa: CASSPEGGPYTEAFF
cdr3_nt: TGCGCCAGCAGCCCTGAAGGGGGCCCCTACACTGAAGCTTTCTTT

clone_size: NA
v_call: TRBV5-1
j_call: TRBJ2-1
d_call: TRBD2
cdr3_aa: CASSVAATSGGADEQFF
cdr3_nt: TGCGCCAGCAGCGTCGCCGCGACTAGCGGGGGGGCCGATGAGCAGTTCTTC

clone_size: NA
v_call: TRBV5-4
j_call: TRBJ2-5
d_call: NA
cdr3_aa: CASSSRDYQETQYF
cdr3_nt: TGTGCCAGCAGCTCCCGGGACTACCAAGAGACCCAGTACTTC

clone_size: NA
v_call: TRBV9
j_call: TRBJ2-7
d_call: NA
cdr3_aa: CASSVEGQPGYEQYF
cdr3_nt: TGTGCCAGCAGCGTAGAAGGACAGCCGGGCTACGAGCAGTACTTC

clone_size: NA
v_call: TRBV7-2
j_call: TRBJ1-2
d_call: NA
cdr3_aa: CASSAYMPYGYTF
cdr3_nt: TGTGCCAGCAGCGCCTATATGCCGTATGGCTACACCTTC

clone_size: NA
v_call: TRBV6-5
j_call: TRBJ1-2
d_call: NA
cdr3_aa: CASTPAPSLNYGYTF
cdr3_nt: TGTGCCAGCACCCCTGCTCCCTCGCTTAACTATGGCTACACCTTC

clone_size: NA
v_call: TRBV5-1
j_call: TRBJ2-7
d_call: NA
cdr3_aa: CASSLGTQNYGQYF
cdr3_nt: TGCGCCAGCAGCTTGGGTACTCAGAACTACGGGCAGTACTTC

clone_size: NA
v_call: TRBV5-1
j_call: TRBJ2-7
d_call: NA
cdr3_aa: CASSLDRAMSYEQYF
cdr3_nt: TGCGCCAGCAGCTTGGATCGGGCAATGAGCTACGAGCAGTACTTC

clone_size: NA
v_call: TRBV2
j_call: TRBJ1-2
d_call: NA
cdr3_aa: CASSVTGLGGYGYTF
cdr3_nt: TGTGCCAGCAGCGTTACAGGGCTTGGGGGATATGGCTACACCTTC

clone_size: NA
v_call: TRBV5-1
j_call: TRBJ1-1
d_call: TRBD1
cdr3_aa: CASSLAGQGAGHEAFF
cdr3_nt: TGCGCCAGCAGCTTGGCGGGACAGGGGGCCGGACATGAAGCTTTCTTT

clone_size: NA
v_call: TRBV28
j_call: TRBJ2-4
d_call: NA
cdr3_aa: CASTPHDRAKNIQYF
cdr3_nt: TGTGCCAGCACTCCACACGACCGGGCCAAAAACATTCAGTACTTC

clone_size: NA
v_call: TRBV14
j_call: TRBJ1-2
d_call: TRBD1
cdr3_aa: CASSRDRGPRGYTF
cdr3_nt: TGTGCCAGCAGCCGGGACAGGGGGCCGCGTGGCTACACCTTC

clone_size: NA
v_call: TRBV18
j_call: TRBJ1-1
d_call: NA
cdr3_aa: CASSVQSNTEAFF
cdr3_nt: TGTGCCAGCTCGGTGCAGTCGAACACTGAAGCTTTCTTT

clone_size: NA
v_call: TRBV28
j_call: TRBJ1-5
d_call: NA
cdr3_aa: CASSLSSAGARQPQHF
cdr3_nt: TGTGCCAGCAGTTTATCCTCGGCAGGGGCGAGACAGCCCCAGCATTTT

clone_size: NA
v_call: TRBV9
j_call: TRBJ2-1
d_call: TRBD1
cdr3_aa: CASSEISGTGYNEQFF
cdr3_nt: TGTGCCAGCAGCGAAATTTCCGGGACAGGATACAATGAGCAGTTCTTC

clone_size: NA
v_call: TRBV5-5
j_call: TRBJ2-3
d_call: TRBD1
cdr3_aa: CASSLGATGGTDTQYF
cdr3_nt: TGTGCCAGCAGCTTGGGGGCTACAGGGGGCACAGATACGCAGTATTTT

clone_size: NA
v_call: TRBV10-2
j_call: TRBJ2-1
d_call: TRBD2
cdr3_aa: CASRGSGAGGSNEQFF
cdr3_nt: TGCGCCAGCAGGGGTTCAGGAGCGGGAGGTTCCAATGAGCAGTTCTTC

clone_size: NA
v_call: TRBV10-1
j_call: TRBJ2-3
d_call: NA
cdr3_aa: CASSEGLPTDTQYF
cdr3_nt: TGCGCCAGCAGTGAAGGCCTTCCCACAGATACGCAGTATTTT

clone_size: NA
v_call: TRBV7-2
j_call: TRBJ1-5
d_call: NA
cdr3_aa: CASSFGMGETQHF
cdr3_nt: TGTGCCAGCAGCTTCGGGATGGGGGAGACCCAGCATTTT

clone_size: NA
v_call: TRBV10-3
j_call: TRBJ2-1
d_call: TRBD2
cdr3_aa: CATGLAGAAEQFF
cdr3_nt: TGTGCCACTGGACTAGCGGGAGCGGCTGAGCAGTTCTTC

clone_size: NA
v_call: TRBV30
j_call: TRBJ1-4
d_call: NA
cdr3_aa: CAWSHGGWGNEKLFF
cdr3_nt: TGTGCCTGGTCCCACGGGGGATGGGGAAATGAAAAACTGTTTTTT

clone_size: NA
v_call: TRBV7-2
j_call: TRBJ2-3
d_call: NA
cdr3_aa: CASSPLAIGTQYF
cdr3_nt: TGTGCCAGCAGCCCCCTGGCGATAGGGACGCAGTATTTT

clone_size: NA
v_call: TRBV29-1
j_call: TRBJ1-1
d_call: NA
cdr3_aa: CSGTEMNTEAFF
cdr3_nt: TGCAGCGGGACAGAAATGAACACTGAAGCTTTCTTT

clone_size: NA
v_call: TRBV19
j_call: TRBJ2-1
d_call: TRBD2
cdr3_aa: CASTLTSGDEQFF
cdr3_nt: TGTGCCAGTACCTTGACTAGCGGGGATGAGCAGTTCTTC

clone_size: NA
v_call: TRBV30
j_call: TRBJ1-5
d_call: NA
cdr3_aa: CAWSGSENQPQHF
cdr3_nt: TGTGCCTGGAGTGGGTCGGAAAATCAGCCCCAGCATTTT

clone_size: NA
v_call: TRBV27
j_call: TRBJ2-7
d_call: NA
cdr3_aa: CASSLRPPPRAGQWTYEQYF
cdr3_nt: TGTGCCAGCAGTTTACGACCCCCTCCGAGGGCGGGACAGTGGACCTACGAGCAGTACTTC

clone_size: NA
v_call: TRBV3-1/TRBV3-2
j_call: TRBJ2-3
d_call: TRBD2
cdr3_aa: CASSQDPASGAFRDTQYF
cdr3_nt: TGTGCCAGCAGCCAAGATCCAGCTAGCGGGGCCTTCAGAGATACGCAGTATTTT

clone_size: medium-sized
v_call: TRBV2
j_call: TRBJ2-7
d_call: TRBD2
cdr3_aa: CASSPVGAGGLYEQYF
cdr3_nt: TGTGCCAGCAGTCCCGTAGGAGCGGGGGGACTCTACGAGCAGTACTTC

clone_size: NA
v_call: TRBV6-5
j_call: TRBJ1-2
d_call: NA
cdr3_aa: CASRDQGAAYGYTF
cdr3_nt: TGTGCCAGCAGGGACCAGGGCGCGGCGTATGGCTACACCTTC

clone_size: few
v_call: TRBV29-1
j_call: TRBJ1-2
d_call: NA
cdr3_aa: CSVLSYGYTF
cdr3_nt: TGCAGCGTTTTATCCTATGGCTACACCTTC

clone_size: once
v_call: TRBV5-1
j_call: TRBJ2-7
d_call: TRBD2
cdr3_aa: CASSGSGGTYEQYF
cdr3_nt: TGCGCCAGCAGCGGGAGCGGGGGAACCTACGAGCAGTACTTC

clone_size: NA
v_call: TRBV7-9
j_call: TRBJ2-7
d_call: NA
cdr3_aa: CASSLVSGRVYEQYF
cdr3_nt: TGTGCCAGCAGCTTAGTGTCCGGTCGGGTTTACGAGCAGTACTTC

clone_size: few
v_call: TRBV30
j_call: TRBJ1-5
d_call: NA
cdr3_aa: CAWSVRSNQPQHF
cdr3_nt: TGTGCCTGGAGTGTACGTAGCAATCAGCCCCAGCATTTT

clone_size: few
v_call: TRBV11-2
j_call: TRBJ1-1
d_call: NA
cdr3_aa: CASSYGPITWF
cdr3_nt: TGTGCCAGCAGCTACGGGCCCATAACTTGGTTT

clone_size: NA
v_call: TRBV10-3
j_call: TRBJ2-2
d_call: TRBD1
cdr3_aa: CAISGTGTNTGELFF
cdr3_nt: TGTGCCATCAGTGGGACAGGGACGAACACCGGGGAGCTGTTTTTT

clone_size: NA
v_call: TRBV6-5
j_call: TRBJ2-7
d_call: NA
cdr3_aa: CASSSPQTGSTYEQYF
cdr3_nt: TGTGCCAGCAGTTCTCCCCAGACAGGTTCGACCTACGAGCAGTACTTC

clone_size: NA
v_call: TRBV30
j_call: TRBJ1-3
d_call: TRBD1
cdr3_aa: CAWRDRGAGNTIYF
cdr3_nt: TGTGCCTGGAGGGACAGGGGAGCTGGAAACACCATATATTTT

clone_size: NA
v_call: TRBV2
j_call: TRBJ1-4
d_call: NA
cdr3_aa: CASRSQGVEKLFF
cdr3_nt: TGTGCCAGCAGAAGCCAGGGTGTTGAAAAACTGTTTTTT

clone_size: NA
v_call: TRBV3-1/TRBV3-2
j_call: TRBJ1-1
d_call: TRBD1
cdr3_aa: CASSRGAQGVNTEAFF
cdr3_nt: TGTGCCAGCAGCCGGGGGGCACAGGGGGTGAACACTGAAGCTTTCTTT

clone_size: NA
v_call: TRBV3-1/TRBV3-2
j_call: TRBJ2-1
d_call: NA
cdr3_aa: CASSQDLQEYNEQFF
cdr3_nt: TGTGCCAGCAGCCAAGATCTGCAGGAATACAATGAGCAGTTCTTC

clone_size: NA
v_call: TRBV7-3
j_call: TRBJ2-1
d_call: NA
cdr3_aa: CASSLGPSHNEQFF
cdr3_nt: TGTGCCAGCAGCTTAGGCCCCTCTCACAATGAGCAGTTCTTC

clone_size: NA
v_call: TRBV20-1
j_call: TRBJ2-5
d_call: NA
cdr3_aa: CSAGTQETQYF
cdr3_nt: TGCAGTGCGGGCACTCAAGAGACCCAGTACTTC

clone_size: NA
v_call: TRBV7-6
j_call: TRBJ2-7
d_call: TRBD2
cdr3_aa: CASSLGTSGELYEQYF
cdr3_nt: TGTGCCAGCAGCTTAGGGACTAGCGGGGAACTCTACGAGCAGTACTTC

clone_size: once
v_call: TRBV25-1
j_call: TRBJ1-1
d_call: NA
cdr3_aa: CASSEGPMNTEAFF
cdr3_nt: TGTGCCAGCAGTGAGGGACCTATGAACACTGAAGCTTTCTTT

clone_size: NA
v_call: TRBV27
j_call: TRBJ1-5
d_call: NA
cdr3_aa: CASKATAVSNQPQHF
cdr3_nt: TGTGCCAGCAAGGCGACAGCAGTTAGCAATCAGCCCCAGCATTTT

clone_size: NA
v_call: TRBV18
j_call: TRBJ2-5
d_call: TRBD1
cdr3_aa: CASSLGTGRQETQYF
cdr3_nt: TGTGCCAGCTCACTTGGGACAGGGCGCCAAGAGACCCAGTACTTC

clone_size: NA
v_call: TRBV6-5
j_call: TRBJ2-1
d_call: NA
cdr3_aa: CASRKYNEQFF
cdr3_nt: TGTGCCAGCAGGAAATACAATGAGCAGTTCTTC

clone_size: NA
v_call: TRBV3-1/TRBV3-2
j_call: TRBJ1-1
d_call: NA
cdr3_aa: CASSPGGTPNTEAFF
cdr3_nt: TGTGCCAGCAGCCCCGGGGGCACCCCGAACACTGAAGCTTTCTTT